Described below is a single T cell receptor (beta chain) sequence and its context. Its antigen target is currently unknown. The sample holds no much larger clone one base away, and base qualities are not on file. The cohort comprised around 30 patients with locally advanced or metastatic urothelial carcinoma treated at Memorial Sloan Kettering on a trial protocol. Peripheral blood mononuclear cells were collected pretreatment and during treatment, with between 1 and 8 total time points per patient. The Qiagen DNeasy Blood extraction kit was used to purify genomic DNA from total PBMCs and tumor samples. Collected pretreatment and during treatment, PBMCs were isolated and stored as previously described. This sample stems from a study of PD-L1 blockade in urothelial cancer (dated by TCRdb to the late 2010s). Study-wide context: All patients started therapy in about 2014 and received atezolizumab 1,200 mg intravenously every 3 weeks. About 90% of the 29 patients were males with bladder-origin urothelial cancer, and about 65% of the roughly 30 reported a prior smoking history. Patients had an ECOG performance status of 0 or 1 and had received between 0 and 3 prior chemotherapy regimens. Blood samples were analyzed at 3 weeks after treatment start (second dose) and at 6 weeks after treatment start. A median of roughly 140,000 T cells and some 90,000 unique TCRs was obtained from blood samples, and a median clonality of roughly 0.08 was observed. Somatic, immune and clinical correlates of response to PD-L1 blockade with atezolizumab in urothelial cancer were the focus of an exploratory multi-omic analysis. Pretreatment tumor samples, along with matched peripheral blood serially collected before and after atezolizumab treatment, were subjected to TCR sequencing. Durable clinical benefit was defined as a progression-free survival longer than 6 months, and TCR features were additionally tested against progression-free survival and overall survival. In the same patients who had TCR sequencing, pretreatment tumors also underwent whole exome sequencing and RNA sequencing. Durable clinical benefit was achieved by nine patients but not by the remaining 20. Pretreatment blood TCR-seq was available for about 27 patients, at least one posttreatment blood collection was obtained for around 25 patients, and tumor TCR-seq was available for around 25 patients. Paper-wide results and their limitations: Improved progression-free and overall survival was found to be associated with pretreatment peripheral blood TCR clonality below the median. Because the sample size was small (n of about 30) and many exploratory analyses were performed, the results are intended to be hypothesis-generating. Greater expansion of tumor-associated TCR clones in peripheral blood 3 weeks after the start of treatment was observed in patients with durable benefit (n of about 20, p = 0.022).

Looking up the germline V gene yields CDR1 SNHLY and CDR2 FYNNEI. V is cut back by 6 bases and J by 1 base, with 8 bases in the junction unmatched. The CDR3 starts with the cysteine, ends with the phenylalanine, and has 15 residues. Only CDR3 DNA is held: 45 bases, read in frame from base 1. Each PCR received spiked-in synthetic TCR analog templates so that absolute template abundance could be estimated from read counts. The immunoSEQ assay was used to amplify TCRbeta CDR3 regions from genomic DNA with bias-controlled V and J gene primers. Rearranged TCRbeta segments were sequenced at approximately 20X coverage. In the paper's pipeline: Clustering was used to correct sequencing errors, and CDR3s were annotated against IMGT so that V, D and J genes could be assigned. Downstream analyses used only productive TCRbeta rearrangements and left out out-of-frame or stop-codon sequences. Clonality was calculated as one minus the Shannon entropy normalized by the log of the number of unique productive sequences. Fisher's exact test with Benjamini-Hochberg correction, at a threshold of adjusted p below 0.01, was used to find clones that differed between time points or between blood and tumor. TCRdb mirrors the immuneACCESS table, restricted to in-frame sequences. Some clones are absent from its copies; in checked studies, under half trace to an unresolved V gene, and the reason for the others is unknown. The V and J calls and clone size are taken from that table; D and trimming were inferred from the DNA. The sample has tens of thousands of clones on record, over 80% of them singletons. Approximately 3.7% of the sample belongs to the ten largest clones.

This TCR was recovered from a man in his forties or fifties with urothelial cancer. This chain joins TRBV2 to TRBJ2-7, and 8 junctional nucleotides match TRBD1. The sample here was PBMCs, taken around atezolizumab (anti-PD-L1) treatment. The CDR3 protein is CASSSGTGRSYEQYF. The sequence in DNA is TGTGCCAGCAGCTCCGGGACAGGTCGATCCTACGAGCAGTACTTC.